This T cell receptor (beta chain) was retrieved from a study of T cell responses to AZD1222 COVID-19 vaccine. As for the study in general: Pooling covered second doses at about 4 or about 12 weeks.

For this clone: Its antigen is unidentified.

The CDR3 is 15 amino acids. Study-wide points: Spike regions recognized by vaccine-associated CD4 TCRs spanned the protein, led by 160-218 and 743-854. Clonal diversity was possibly underestimated; the donors were predominantly white British and more often female. The reported proportion of spike-specific TCRs targeting unmutated variant regions was nearly half.

Sequencing used immunoSEQ multiplex PCR; TCRdb keeps in-frame clones, though not all of them. Among 95,000 to 120,000 clones, roughly 86% were seen once, and the ten largest hold about 3%. V and J are TRBV7-5 and TRBJ2-7. TRBV7-5 is a listed pseudogene. This material consisted of peripheral blood, taken on day 0 of AZD1222 vaccination. The receptor comes from an adult in good health. In DNA form, the CDR3 reads TGTGTCAGAAGCTTAGATGGGACCCACGCCTACGAGCAGTACTTC. Its protein product is CVRSLDGTHAYEQYF.